The 22 T cell receptor beta chains below were found in one sample sequenced in a study of blood T cell repertoires in COVID-19 (TCRdb year 2020). The library was made by the immunoSEQ multiplex PCR assay. TCRdb carries this immuneACCESS record with in-frame sequences only. Its versions omit some clonotypes, under half of them owing to an unresolved V gene in the studies checked, with the rest unexplained. The sample records 54,000 or so clones, 83% of which are singletons. The ten largest clonotypes hold about 2% of the sample. Sequences were obtained from peripheral blood. These receptors all come from a woman aged 60-75 years with acute or convalescent COVID-19.

The rearrangement joins TRBV18 to TRBJ2-5, with D unresolved. Per the germline V gene, CDR1 is KGHSH and CDR2 is LQKENI. V lost 1 base to trimming and J lost 2 bases, with 5 bases between them. This CDR3 has 13 amino acids. The CDR3 loop reads CASSPLEQETQYF. CDR3 bases: TGTGCCAGCTCACCACTCGAGCAAGAGACCCAGTACTTC.

The rearrangement links TRBV12-3 or TRBV12-4 to TRBJ2-7; D possibly corresponds to TRBD2 (5 bases). The V gene lost 8 bases and the J gene lost 5 bases, with 16 bases spanning the gap. The CDR3 sequence is 13 residues long. The CDR3 loop reads CASAREFTHEQYF. The CDR3 DNA reads as TGTGCCAGCGCTAGGGAGTTCACCCACGAGCAGTACTTC.

The chain links TRBV7-8 to TRBJ2-1; 10 bases align to TRBD2. Per the germline V gene, CDR1 is SGHVS and CDR2 is FQNEAQ. This CDR3 is 15 amino acids long. With 6 bases clipped from V and 4 bases from J, the junction kept 6 bases outside the gene matches. CDR3 nucleotide sequence: TGTGCCAGCAGTCTCGGGACTAGCGTTTACAATGAGCAGTTCTTC. Translating gives CASSLGTSVYNEQFF.

Regarding this clone: Other DNA variants within this sample encode the same CDR3. The genes are TRBV3-1 (or the pseudogene TRBV3-2) and TRBJ1-1; 8 nucleotides agree with TRBD1. This CDR3 spans 15 amino acids. Germline trimming cut 0 bases from V and 5 bases from J; bases unmatched to any gene: 5. CDR1 is LGHDT, CDR2 YNNKEL, per germline (reference sequence). The CDR3 region is CASSQDRGRNTEAFF. The CDR3 nucleotides read TGTGCCAGCAGCCAAGACAGGGGGCGCAATACTGAAGCTTTCTTT.

J is TRBJ1-6 and V is TRBV30; D call uncertain. The CDR3 is 16 amino acids. Germline CDR1 GTSNPN, CDR2 SVGIG (reference sequence). Trimming pared 4 bases from V and 0 bases from J, leaving 13 bases between. CDR3 in amino acids: CAWTRTGGSYNSPLHF. For the CDR3, the DNA is TGTGCCTGGACCAGGACGGGAGGCTCCTATAATTCACCCCTCCACTTT. Full variable domain (rest looked up from reference TRBV30 and TRBJ1-6): SQTIHQWPATLVQPVGSPLSLECTVEGTSNPNLYWYRQAAGRGLQLLFYSVGIGQISSEVPQNLSASRPQDRQFILSSKKLLLSDSGFYLCAWTRTGGSYNSPLHFGNGTRLTVT.

CDR3 loop: CASRPGQGDEQYF. DNA for the CDR3: TGTGCCAGCAGACCGGGACAGGGAGACGAGCAGTACTTC. V and J are TRBV6-6 and TRBJ2-7, with TRBD1 matching 9 bases. V lost 6 bases to trimming and J lost 5 bases; unmatched junction nucleotides: 5. CDR3 length equals 13 residues. CDR1 MNHNY and CDR2 SVGAGI come from the germline V gene (reference sequence).

This chain uses TRBV2 with TRBJ1-1; 7 bases map to TRBD1. The CDR3 length is 14 residues. Trimming removed 0 bases from V and 5 bases from J; junction bases left unmatched: 3. Germline V CDR1 and CDR2: SNHLY, FYNNEI. CDR3: CASSEAHRGTEAFF. As DNA, the CDR3 is TGTGCCAGCAGTGAAGCCCACAGGGGAACTGAAGCTTTCTTT.

V and J are TRBV5-6 and TRBJ1-2; the D is unclear. Germline V gives CDR1 SGHDT, CDR2 YYEEEE. The CDR3 sequence is 15 residues long. Trimming stripped 0 bases from V and 3 bases from J, with 12 bases between. CDR3 amino acids: CASSLARNPYYGYTF. The CDR3 nucleotides are TGTGCCAGCAGCTTGGCCAGGAACCCTTACTATGGCTACACCTTC. Full variable domain (outside the CDR3, taken from reference TRBV5-6 and TRBJ1-2): DAGVTQSPTHLIKTRGQQVTLRCSPKSGHDTVSWYQQALGQGPQFIFQYYEEEERQRGNFPDRFSGHQFPNYSSELNVNALLLGDSALYLCASSLARNPYYGYTFGSGTRLTVV.

CDR3 protein: CASSIDPPGSEAFF. As DNA, the CDR3 is TGTGCCAGTAGTATAGATCCCCCCGGGTCTGAAGCTTTCTTT. V is TRBV19 and J is TRBJ1-1; D gene ambiguous. Germline CDR1 LNHDA, CDR2 SQIVND (reference sequence). The CDR3 has 14 amino acids. V gave up 0 bases and J gave up 6 bases, with 11 bases separating them. The full variable domain, rest sourced from reference TRBV19 and TRBJ1-1, is DGGITQSPKYLFRKEGQNVTLSCEQNLNHDAMYWYRQDPGQGLRLIYYSQIVNDFQKGDIAEGYSVSREKKESFPLTVTSAQKNPTAFYLCASSIDPPGSEAFFGQGTRLTVV.

This clone appeared a few times. This specimen includes other DNA sequences encoding the same CDR3. The chain links TRBV28 to TRBJ2-5; possible D gene TRBD2, 6 bases. This CDR3 contains 15 residues. CDR1 is MDHEN and CDR2 is SYDVKM in the germline V gene. V shed 5 bases and J shed 3 bases, with 16 bases lying between them. The CDR3 spells CASSRARLVKETQYF. The CDR3 region has the DNA TGTGCCAGCAGTCGCGCGAGACTAGTGAAAGAGACCCAGTACTTC.

This CDR3 reads CASSPGGFREKLFF. The DNA for the CDR3 is TGTGCCAGCAGCCCCGGCGGGTTCCGTGAAAAACTGTTTTTT. The chain joins TRBV7-9 to TRBJ1-4; D is ambiguous. V lost 5 bases and J lost 7, with 14 bases in between. CDR3 length: 14 amino acids. Germline V gene lookup returns CDR1 SEHNR and CDR2 FQNEAQ (reference sequence).

The gene calls are TRBV11-2 and TRBJ1-2; 7 nucleotides align to TRBD1. Germline values: CDR1 SGHAT, CDR2 FQNNGV. The CDR3 length is 11 residues. The trim removed 4 bases at V and 7 bases at J, leaving 0 bases unmatched. The CDR3: CASSYRGGYTF. The CDR3, as DNA: TGTGCCAGCAGCTACAGGGGTGGCTACACCTTC.

The chain carries TRBV7-8 and TRBJ1-6, with 7 bases lining up with TRBD1. Losses at the gene ends were 3 bases for V and 7 bases for J; bases not matched to a gene: 3. Germline V gene data show CDR1 as SGHVS and CDR2 as FQNEAQ. CDR3 length equals 14 residues. CDR3 protein: CASSLTGINSPLHF. The CDR3 bases are TGTGCCAGCAGCTTGACAGGGATCAATTCACCCCTCCACTTT.

In this sample, this clone turned up once. The J gene is TRBJ1-5, the V gene TRBV4-2; no clear D. Germline CDR1 and CDR2: LGHNA and YNFKEQ. CDR3 size: 16 residues. Trimming removed 0 bases from V and 3 bases from J, with 12 bases in between. The CDR3 nucleotides are TGTGCCAGCAGCCAAGATAAGTCGGGGTACAATCAGCCCCAGCATTTT. Protein: CASSQDKSGYNQPQHF.

The chain employs TRBV7-3 and TRBJ1-2, with D possibly matching TRBD1 (6 bases). CDR3 length: 17 residues. The V and J ends lost 2 bases and 8 bases respectively, with 24 bases between them. CDR1 and CDR2 from the germline V gene are SGHTA and FQGTGA. The CDR3: CASSLPGRGADREGYTF. The CDR3 DNA is TGTGCCAGCAGCTTACCGGGTCGGGGGGCGGACCGCGAGGGCTACACCTTC.

The V gene is TRBV5-1, the J gene TRBJ2-7; no reliable D call. The germline V and J ends were trimmed by 2 bases and 0 bases, with 15 bases remaining between them. Looked up from germline, CDR1 is SGHRS and CDR2 is YFSETQ. The CDR3 has 16 amino acids. The CDR3 nucleotides are TGCGCCAGCAGCTTACCTTCTGGAGCGAGCTCCTACGAGCAGTACTTC. Its protein product is CASSLPSGASSYEQYF.

The chain recombines TRBV19 with TRBJ2-6; D gene ambiguous. This CDR3 region has 15 residues. The germline gives CDR1 LNHDA, CDR2 SQIVND (reference sequence). V lost 5 bases to trimming and J lost 0 bases, with 8 bases between them. The chain's CDR3 is CASSSSRSGANVLTF. CDR3 nucleotide sequence: TGTGCCAGTAGTTCCTCTCGCTCTGGGGCCAACGTCCTGACTTTC.

V gene TRBV9 combines with J gene TRBJ2-7; 7 bases are a match to TRBD1. J was trimmed by 4 bases and V by 0 bases; bases with no gene match: 7. In germline, CDR1 is SGDLS, CDR2 YYNGEE. The length of the CDR3 is 15 residues. CDR3 sequence: CASSVGTRQGYEQYF. In nucleotides, the CDR3 is TGTGCCAGCAGCGTAGGGACCAGACAGGGATACGAGCAGTACTTC. Using reference TRBV9 and TRBJ2-7 for the parts outside the CDR3, the full variable domain is DSGVTQTPKHLITATGQRVTLRCSPRSGDLSVYWYQQSLDQGLQFLIQYYNGEERAKGNILERFSAQQFPDLHSELNLSSLELGDSALYFCASSVGTRQGYEQYFGPGTRLTVT.

The rearrangement uses TRBV19 and TRBJ1-1; 10 positions agree with TRBD1. Per the germline V gene, CDR1 is LNHDA and CDR2 is SQIVND (reference sequence). V was pared by 5 bases and J by 1 base, with 7 bases of the junction left unmatched. CDR3 size: 16 residues. The CDR3 loop reads CASSSGQGLKNTEAFF. The CDR3 nucleotides read TGTGCCAGTAGTTCGGGACAGGGGCTAAAGAACACTGAAGCTTTCTTT. Full variable domain (missing parts from reference TRBV19 and TRBJ1-1): DGGITQSPKYLFRKEGQNVTLSCEQNLNHDAMYWYRQDPGQGLRLIYYSQIVNDFQKGDIAEGYSVSREKKESFPLTVTSAQKNPTAFYLCASSSGQGLKNTEAFFGQGTRLTVV.

With respect to this clone: The sample holds other DNA sequences that translate to the same CDR3. The chain is built from TRBV30 and TRBJ1-6; 9 bases line up with TRBD1. After removal of 0 bases from V and 10 bases from J, the junction contained 7 bases not matched to a gene. Per germline, CDR1 GTSNPN and CDR2 SVGIG (reference sequence). CDR3 length equals 15 residues. In DNA, the CDR3 is TGTGCCTGGAGTGTACAGGGGGCATGGGGATCACCCCTCCACTTT. Its protein is CAWSVQGAWGSPLHF.

The chain uses TRBV12-5 and TRBJ2-7; D is possibly TRBD1 (6 bases). The germline V gene has CDR1 LGHNT and CDR2 FRNRAP. V lost 0 bases, J lost 0 bases, and 21 bases lay in between. The CDR3 has 19 amino acids. The CDR3 coding sequence is TGTGCTAGTGGTTTGGTAAGTCTTTACAGGGCTCCCGACTCCTACGAGCAGTACTTC. Translation: CASGLVSLYRAPDSYEQYF.

V is TRBV6-5 and J is TRBJ1-5; 10 positions match TRBD1. In germline, CDR1 is MNHEY, CDR2 SVGAGI. This CDR3 comprises 15 residues. Germline trimming cut 6 bases from V and 10 bases from J; bases unmatched to any gene: 12. Here the CDR3 DNA reads TGTGCCAGCAGACTACCGGGACAGGGGATTAGTCCCCAGCATTTT. It yields the protein CASRLPGQGISPQHF.